This TCR beta chain derives from a study of blood T cell repertoires in COVID-19. Study at large: From the United States, Italy and Spain came samples of acute and convalescent COVID-19. T cells, B-cell-depleted T cells, or PBMCs provided the cDNA or gDNA that served as material.

In the original workflow: Amplification of reference gene primers provided the estimated nucleated cell counts. Here immunoSEQ multiplex PCR was the method, and the copy in TCRdb shows in-frame clones only, minus some. The V and J calls and clone size are taken from that table; D and trimming were inferred from the DNA. The sample has 250,000 or so clones; roughly 88% are singletons. Cohorts were assigned according to the clinical history that participants reported. Germline CDR1 and CDR2: SEHNR and FQNEAQ (reference sequence). This CDR3 spans 14 amino acids. Deletions cut 5 bases from V and 1 base from J, with 9 bases between.

The clonotype comes from a woman aged 45-60 years who had recovered from COVID-19. J is TRBJ1-3 and V is TRBV7-9; D is undetermined. The sample taken for sequencing was PBMCs or T cells enriched from blood (not recorded which). CDR3 nucleotides: TGTGCCAGCAGCCTACCGGAGTCTGGAAACACCATATATTTT. Its protein product is CASSLPESGNTIYF.